These 32 T cell receptor beta chains were all obtained from the same sample, sequenced in a study of cytomegalovirus exposure and HLA in healthy donors. Assay: immunoSEQ multiplex PCR; the TCRdb copy retains only in-frame clones and omits some. The profile covers roughly 100,000 clones, with about 85% appearing a single time and about 4% taken by the ten largest. Sequencing used PBMCs. These receptors all stem from a woman between 18 and 29 years old in good health and CMV-seropositive.

The V call is TRBV7-3, the J call TRBJ2-1; D is possibly TRBD1 (6 bases). CDR1 is SGHTA and CDR2 is FQGTGA in the germline V gene. Trimming took off 8 bases at V and 10 bases at J, with 15 bases between the two ends. The CDR3 spans 12 residues. In nucleotides, the CDR3 is TGTGCCAGCGGGGACACGGGAAACGAGCAGTTCTTC. This translates into CASGDTGNEQFF. The full variable domain, completed using reference TRBV7-3 and TRBJ2-1, is GAGVSQTPSNKVTEKGKYVELRCDPISGHTALYWYRQSLGQGPEFLIYFQGTGAADDSGLPNDRFFAVRPEGSVSTLKIQRTERGDSAVYLCASGDTGNEQFFGPGTRLTVL.

This clone was detected only once. The genes are TRBV7-2 and TRBJ2-3; D uncertain. The V and J ends lost 1 base and 4 bases respectively, with 6 bases between them. The CDR3 contains 13 residues. Germline assignment: CDR1 SGHTA and CDR2 FQGNSA. The CDR3 nucleotides read TGTGCCAGCAGCTTAGGCAGTCCAGATACGCAGTATTTT. This gives the protein CASSLGSPDTQYF.

Here the CDR3 DNA reads TGCGCCAGCAGCCCGGGACTAGCGGGATTCCCATCTCCCTACGAGCAGTACTTC. Translated, it gives CASSPGLAGFPSPYEQYF. V usage is TRBV23-1 and J usage is TRBJ2-7; 13 bases match TRBD2. TRBV23-1 counts as an open reading frame of uncertain function. CDR3 length: 18 residues. The trim removed 6 bases at V and 2 bases at J, leaving 13 bases unmatched.

The chain has TRBV10-3 and TRBJ1-1; 8 bases agree with TRBD1. V shed 7 bases, J shed 1 base, and the junction held 5 bases outside the gene matches. The CDR3 consists of 14 residues. In germline, CDR1 is ENHRY, CDR2 SYGVKD. DNA of the CDR3: TGTGCCATCACCGAAGACAGGGGGAACACTGAAGCTTTCTTT. It translates to CAITEDRGNTEAFF.

The chain couples TRBV7-9 to TRBJ1-4; D possibly corresponds to TRBD1 (6 bases). The V gene lost 5 bases and the J gene lost 0 bases, with 10 bases spanning the gap. This CDR3 spans 15 amino acids. The germline V gene encodes CDR1 SEHNR and CDR2 FQNEAQ (reference sequence). DNA for the CDR3: TGTGCCAGCAGCGGTACAGGGTCAACTAATGAAAAACTGTTTTTT. Translation: CASSGTGSTNEKLFF.

This chain links TRBV5-1 with TRBJ2-1; possibly TRBD2 for D (7 bases). This CDR3 region has 15 residues. Germline V gene sequence: CDR1 SGHRS, CDR2 YFSETQ. Trimming took off 1 base at V and 9 bases at J, with 17 bases between the two ends. The CDR3 reads CASSLRGASDSEQFF. The DNA of the CDR3 is TGCGCCAGCAGCTTGCGGGGGGCCAGTGACAGTGAGCAGTTCTTC.

The V gene is TRBV30, the J gene TRBJ2-2, with D maybe TRBD1 (5 bases). CDR3 length: 14 residues. Germline lookup yields CDR1 GTSNPN and CDR2 SVGIG (reference sequence). Trimming pared 4 bases from V and 5 bases from J, leaving 14 bases between. The CDR3 sequence: CAWNPTGVTGELFF. DNA of the CDR3: TGTGCCTGGAATCCTACAGGAGTGACCGGGGAGCTGTTTTTT.

The chain is built from TRBV6-6 and TRBJ1-4, with TRBD1 as a possible D gene (5 bases). Germline assignment: CDR1 MNHNY and CDR2 SVGAGI (reference sequence). The length of the CDR3 is 14 residues. The V end was cut by 2 bases, the J end by 5 bases, with 9 bases between. The CDR3 DNA is TGTGCCAGCAGTTACAGGGGAGGGAATGAAAAACTGTTTTTT. Protein: CASSYRGGNEKLFF.

The chain carries TRBV28 and TRBJ2-7; D may be TRBD2 (6 bases). The CDR3 length is 15 residues. Trimming removed 7 bases at V and 1 base at J, with 17 bases between. Germline V CDR1 and CDR2: MDHEN, SYDVKM. The CDR3 DNA reads as TGTGCCAGCAATATTCGGAGGGGAGCGTCCTACGAGCAGTACTTC. This sequence encodes CASNIRRGASYEQYF.

Here the CDR3 reads CASSVGAGGYEQYF. CDR3 nucleotide sequence: TGTGCCAGTAGCGTAGGCGCAGGGGGCTACGAGCAGTACTTC. The gene calls are TRBV19 and TRBJ2-7; 7 nucleotides line up with TRBD1. CDR3 length equals 14 residues. CDR1 is LNHDA, CDR2 SQIVND, per germline (reference sequence). V shed 6 bases, J shed 3 bases, and the junction held 8 bases outside the gene matches.

The V call is TRBV2, the J call TRBJ1-3; D might be TRBD1 (6 bases). Germline CDR1 is SNHLY and CDR2 is FYNNEI. The V end lost 3 bases, the J end lost 2 bases, and 11 bases lay between the germline ends. The CDR3 runs 15 residues. The CDR3: CASSEQGNPGNTIYF. CDR3 bases: TGTGCCAGCAGTGAGCAGGGGAACCCTGGAAACACCATATATTTT. Variable domain in full (rest from reference TRBV2 and TRBJ1-3): EPEVTQTPSHQVTQMGQEVILRCVPISNHLYFYWYRQILGQKVEFLVSFYNNEISEKSEIFDDQFSVERPDGSNFTLKIRSTKLEDSAMYFCASSEQGNPGNTIYFGEGSWLTVV.

The chain joins TRBV28 to TRBJ1-2; 7 nucleotides line up with TRBD1. Germline-derived CDR1 and CDR2 are MDHEN and SYDVKM. V gave up 6 bases and J gave up 6 bases; unmatched junction bases: 13. This CDR3 has 15 residues. The CDR3 spells CASSRTPDRTNGYTF. In DNA form, the CDR3 reads TGTGCCAGCAGCCGTACCCCGGACAGGACGAATGGCTACACCTTC.

The gene calls are TRBV6-4 and TRBJ1-2; D call uncertain. V lost 2 bases, J lost 7 bases, and 11 bases lay in between. Germline CDR1 reads MRHNA; CDR2 reads SNTAGT. This CDR3 spans 13 amino acids. The CDR3 here is CASSDAARGGYTF. Here the CDR3 DNA reads TGTGCCAGCAGTGACGCCGCGCGGGGTGGCTACACCTTC.

The chain combines TRBV18 with TRBJ1-1; 7 bases are a match to TRBD1. The length of the CDR3 is 16 residues. CDR1 is KGHSH, CDR2 LQKENI, per germline. V lost 2 bases, J lost 4 bases, and 10 bases stayed unmatched. In DNA, the CDR3 is TGTGCCAGCTCACCAGGGCTTGACAGGGTCACCACTGAAGCTTTCTTT. The encoded protein is CASSPGLDRVTTEAFF.

The rearrangement uses TRBV6-6 and TRBJ2-7, with D unresolved. The germline CDR1 and CDR2 sequences are MNHNY and SVGAGI (reference sequence). Trimming removed 5 bases at V and 7 bases at J, with 9 bases between. The CDR3 extends over 11 amino acids. CDR3 coding DNA: TGTGCCAGCAGTAACCAGAGGGAGCAGTACTTC. Translation gives CASSNQREQYF.

This chain links TRBV28 with TRBJ2-7; possible D gene TRBD2, 5 bases. V lost 6 bases and J 6 bases, leaving 24 bases between the germline ends. The CDR3 is made up of 16 amino acids. Per germline, CDR1 MDHEN and CDR2 SYDVKM. The CDR3 nucleotides read TGTGCCAGCAGCCCTCCTCTTTCGGGGTTCAGATTCGAGCAGTACTTC. This codes for CASSPPLSGFRFEQYF.

This chain joins TRBV5-1 and TRBJ1-1; the match to TRBD1 covers 8 bases. Per the germline V gene, CDR1 is SGHRS and CDR2 is YFSETQ. J gave up 4 bases and V 4 bases, and 6 bases lay outside the gene matches. The CDR3 totals 14 residues. The CDR3 here is CASSGGQGGTEAFF. In DNA form, the CDR3 reads TGCGCCAGCAGCGGCGGACAGGGAGGCACTGAAGCTTTCTTT.

This chain links TRBV7-8 with TRBJ2-1; 9 bases map to TRBD2. From germline, CDR1 is SGHVS and CDR2 FQNEAQ. V shed 3 bases and J 16 bases; nucleotides not matched to a gene: 7. This CDR3 has 12 residues. CDR3 in amino acids: CASSFMSGGKFF. DNA of the CDR3: TGTGCCAGCAGCTTTATGAGCGGGGGGAAATTCTTC. The full variable domain, with the rest looked up from reference TRBV7-8 and TRBJ2-1, is GAGVSQSPRYKVAKRGQDVALRCDPISGHVSLFWYQQALGQGPEFLTYFQNEAQLDKSGLPSDRFFAERPEGSVSTLKIQRTQQEDSAVYLCASSFMSGGKFFGPGTRLTVL.

The chain is built from TRBV5-6 and TRBJ2-4, with D possibly TRBD2 on 6 matching bases. CDR1 is SGHDT, CDR2 YYEEEE, per germline. Between the trimmed V and J ends, which lost 3 bases and 5 bases, there was a span of 9 bases. The CDR3 has 13 amino acids. This CDR3 is CASSWPGENIQYF. In DNA, the CDR3 is TGTGCCAGCAGCTGGCCGGGGGAAAACATTCAGTACTTC.

The rearrangement links TRBV4-1 to TRBJ2-3; a possible D gene is TRBD2 (7 bases). Germline V gives CDR1 MGHRA, CDR2 YSYEKL. V dropped 9 bases and J dropped 0 bases, with 10 bases sitting between them. The CDR3 runs 13 residues. CDR3 protein: CARGGESTDTQYF. CDR3 DNA sequence: TGCGCCAGAGGGGGGGAGAGCACAGATACGCAGTATTTT.

The V and J genes are TRBV25-1 and TRBJ1-4; no clear D. This CDR3 has 15 residues. V was pared by 4 bases and J by 7 bases, with 16 bases between. Germline V gives CDR1 MGHDK, CDR2 SYGVNS. CDR3 amino acids: CASSGILGRGEKLFF. CDR3 nucleotide sequence: TGTGCCAGCAGTGGAATACTAGGGAGAGGTGAAAAACTGTTTTTT.

The chain employs TRBV29-1 and TRBJ1-2; 10 nucleotides match TRBD1. Unmatched junction bases numbered 5, after V lost 4 bases and J lost 6 bases. The germline CDR1 and CDR2 sequences are SQVTM and ANQGSEA. The CDR3 length is 13 residues. The CDR3 region has the DNA TGCAGCGTTGGGGACAGGGGTAGAGATGGCTACACCTTC. Protein product: CSVGDRGRDGYTF.

The chain couples TRBV10-3 to TRBJ2-7; D unresolved. The V end was cut by 9 bases, the J end by 5 bases, with 11 bases between. Germline V lookup: CDR1 ENHRY, CDR2 SYGVKD. The CDR3 covers 11 residues. The CDR3 DNA follows: TGTGCCATATCAGATCGGGACGAGCAGTACTTC. Translating gives CAISDRDEQYF.

The chain employs TRBV10-3 and TRBJ1-1; the D gene is possibly TRBD1 (6 bases). Deletions cut 8 bases from V and 11 bases from J, with 12 bases between. Germline V CDR1 and CDR2: ENHRY, SYGVKD. The CDR3 contains 10 residues. The CDR3 here is CAIGGAGAFF. Here the CDR3 DNA reads TGTGCCATCGGGGGGGCCGGGGCTTTCTTT.

The CDR3 bases are TGTGCCAGCAGCTCGGAGTCTAGCGATTCCTACGAGCAGTACTTC. It translates to CASSSESSDSYEQYF. The chain employs TRBV7-9 and TRBJ2-7, with a weak D call TRBD2 (6 bases). The CDR3 loop spans 15 amino acids. Germline-derived CDR1 and CDR2 are SEHNR and FQNEAQ (reference sequence). V gave up 4 bases and J gave up 1 base, with 14 bases separating them.

The CDR3 nucleotides read TGTGCCTGGGCTGGGGATGTACAGGGTTACGAGCAGTACTTC. Its translation is CAWAGDVQGYEQYF. The chain employs TRBV30 and TRBJ2-7; D might be TRBD1 (6 bases). Trimming removed 5 bases at V and 4 bases at J, with 18 bases between. CDR3 length: 14 residues. From germline, CDR1 is GTSNPN and CDR2 SVGIG (reference sequence). Combining the CDR3 with reference TRBV30 and TRBJ2-7 gives the whole variable domain SQTIHQWPATLVQPVGSPLSLECTVEGTSNPNLYWYRQAAGRGLQLLFYSVGIGQISSEVPQNLSASRPQDRQFILSSKKLLLSDSGFYLCAWAGDVQGYEQYFGPGTRLTVT.

This chain joins TRBV7-9 and TRBJ2-3, with a possible D match to TRBD1 (5 bases). The germline gives CDR1 SEHNR, CDR2 FQNEAQ (reference sequence). Trimming removed 5 bases at V and 2 bases at J, with 11 bases between. The CDR3 has 14 amino acids. The CDR3 protein is CASSPRQYTDTQYF. The CDR3 DNA reads as TGTGCCAGCAGCCCGAGACAGTACACAGATACGCAGTATTTT.

This chain uses TRBV10-1 with TRBJ2-5; no clear D. From germline, CDR1 is WNHNN and CDR2 SYGVQD (reference sequence). Trimming left V 0 bases short and J 2 bases short, with 7 bases between. The CDR3 loop spans 14 amino acids. CDR3 DNA: TGCGCCAGCAGTGAGTCTGGCCCGCAAGAGACCCAGTACTTC. This encodes CASSESGPQETQYF.

This clone was counted between two and nine times. The CDR3 region is CATGRGPNNEQFF. CDR3 DNA: TGTGCCACAGGCAGGGGACCCAACAATGAGCAGTTCTTC. V and J are TRBV7-9 and TRBJ2-1; D is perhaps TRBD1 (6 bases). This CDR3 region has 13 residues. The germline V and J ends were trimmed by 10 bases and 5 bases, with 15 bases remaining between them. CDR1 SEHNR and CDR2 FQNEAQ come from the germline V gene (reference sequence).

The chain uses TRBV4-1 and TRBJ2-5; TRBD1 matches at 9 bases. This CDR3 spans 14 amino acids. CDR1 is MGHRA and CDR2 is YSYEKL in the germline V gene. With V trimmed by 6 bases and J by 5 bases, 7 bases remained unmatched. CDR3 residues: CASRATGGMETQYF. The CDR3 region has the DNA TGCGCCAGCAGAGCAACAGGGGGCATGGAGACCCAGTACTTC.

The chain links TRBV4-1 to TRBJ1-5; D might be TRBD1 (6 bases). This CDR3 region has 18 residues. Germline lookup yields CDR1 MGHRA and CDR2 YSYEKL. Trimming cost V 0 bases and J 0 bases, with 15 bases left between them. The DNA of the CDR3 is TGCGCCAGCAGCCAAGACCCCGTAGGGGGGGATAGCAATCAGCCCCAGCATTTT. Protein: CASSQDPVGGDSNQPQHF.

The CDR3 region has the DNA TGTGCCAGCCAAAGGACTAGCGGGGGGGTACCTGACACAGATACGCAGTATTTT. This sequence encodes CASQRTSGGVPDTDTQYF. This sequence joins TRBV9 and TRBJ2-3, with 15 bases aligning to TRBD2. Looked up from germline, CDR1 is SGDLS and CDR2 is YYNGEE. V lost 7 bases and J lost 2; bases outside the gene matches: 11. The CDR3 loop spans 18 amino acids. Based on the CDR3 plus reference TRBV9 and TRBJ2-3, the full variable domain is DSGVTQTPKHLITATGQRVTLRCSPRSGDLSVYWYQQSLDQGLQFLIQYYNGEERAKGNILERFSAQQFPDLHSELNLSSLELGDSALYFCASQRTSGGVPDTDTQYFGPGTRLTVL.